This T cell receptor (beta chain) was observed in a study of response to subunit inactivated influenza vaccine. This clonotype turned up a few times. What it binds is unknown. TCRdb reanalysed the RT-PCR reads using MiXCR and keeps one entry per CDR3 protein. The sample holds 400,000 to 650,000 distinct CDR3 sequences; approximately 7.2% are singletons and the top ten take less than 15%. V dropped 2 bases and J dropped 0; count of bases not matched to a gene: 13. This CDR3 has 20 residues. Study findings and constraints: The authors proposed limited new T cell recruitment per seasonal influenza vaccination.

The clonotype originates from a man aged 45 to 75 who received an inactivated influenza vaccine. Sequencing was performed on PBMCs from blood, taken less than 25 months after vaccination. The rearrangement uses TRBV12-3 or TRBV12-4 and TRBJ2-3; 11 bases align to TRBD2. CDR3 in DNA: TGTGCCAGCAGTTTATATGGGGGACTAGCGGTTCCATGGAGCACAGATACGCAGTATTTT. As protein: CASSLYGGLAVPWSTDTQYF.